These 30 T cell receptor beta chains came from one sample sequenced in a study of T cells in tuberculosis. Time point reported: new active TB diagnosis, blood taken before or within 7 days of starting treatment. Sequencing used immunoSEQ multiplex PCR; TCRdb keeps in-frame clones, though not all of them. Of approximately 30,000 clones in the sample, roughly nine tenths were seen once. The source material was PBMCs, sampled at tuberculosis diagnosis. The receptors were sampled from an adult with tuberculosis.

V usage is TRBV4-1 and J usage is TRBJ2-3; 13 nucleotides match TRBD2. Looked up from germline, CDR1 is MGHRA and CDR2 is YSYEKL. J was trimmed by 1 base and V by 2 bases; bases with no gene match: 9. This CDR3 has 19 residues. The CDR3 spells CASSQRTGLAGVGTDTQYF. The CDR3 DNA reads TGCGCCAGCAGCCAAAGGACCGGACTAGCGGGAGTTGGCACAGATACGCAGTATTTT.

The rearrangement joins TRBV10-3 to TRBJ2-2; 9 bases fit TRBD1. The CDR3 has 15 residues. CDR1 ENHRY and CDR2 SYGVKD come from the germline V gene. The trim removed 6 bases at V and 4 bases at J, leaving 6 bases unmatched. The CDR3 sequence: CAIRSRDRVTGELFF. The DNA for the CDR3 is TGTGCCATCAGGTCCCGGGACAGGGTCACCGGGGAGCTGTTTTTT.

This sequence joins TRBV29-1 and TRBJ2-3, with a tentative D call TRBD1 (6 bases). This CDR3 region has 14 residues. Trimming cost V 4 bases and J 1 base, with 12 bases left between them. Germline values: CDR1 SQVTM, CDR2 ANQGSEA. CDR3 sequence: CSVVRDIRTDTQYF. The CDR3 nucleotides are TGCAGCGTTGTAAGGGACATCCGCACAGATACGCAGTATTTT.

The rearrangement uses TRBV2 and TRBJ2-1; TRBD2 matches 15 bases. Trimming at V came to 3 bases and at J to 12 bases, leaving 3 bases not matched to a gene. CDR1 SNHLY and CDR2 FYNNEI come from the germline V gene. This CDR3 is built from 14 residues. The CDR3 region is CASSEGLAGGVQFF. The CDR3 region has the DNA TGTGCCAGCAGTGAGGGACTAGCGGGGGGAGTGCAGTTCTTC.

The CDR3 nucleotides read TGTGCCAGCAGCTTAGCGCAGCGATATGGCTACACCTTC. Translating gives CASSLAQRYGYTF. J is TRBJ1-2 and V is TRBV13; D is unclear. Germline-derived CDR1 and CDR2 are PRHDT and FYEKMQ (reference sequence). V was shortened by 1 base and J by 5 bases, with 8 bases between the two germline ends. The CDR3 runs to 13 residues. Full variable domain (missing parts from reference TRBV13 and TRBJ1-2): AAGVIQSPRHLIKEKRETATLKCYPIPRHDTVYWYQQGPGQDPQFLISFYEKMQSDKGSIPDRFSAQQFSDYHSELNMSSLELGDSALYFCASSLAQRYGYTFGSGTRLTVV.

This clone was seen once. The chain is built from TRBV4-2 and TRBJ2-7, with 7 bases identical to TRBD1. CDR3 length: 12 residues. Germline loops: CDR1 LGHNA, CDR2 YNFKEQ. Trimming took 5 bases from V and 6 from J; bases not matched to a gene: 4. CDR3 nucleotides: TGTGCCAGCAGCACCCGGGACAGCGAGCAGTACTTC. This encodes CASSTRDSEQYF.

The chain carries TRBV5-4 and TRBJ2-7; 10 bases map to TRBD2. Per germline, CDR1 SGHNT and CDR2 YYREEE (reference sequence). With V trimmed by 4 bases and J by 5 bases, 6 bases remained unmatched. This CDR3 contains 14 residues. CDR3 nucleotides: TGTGCCAGCAGCCTGGGGCTAGCGGGAGACGAGCAGTACTTC. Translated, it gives CASSLGLAGDEQYF. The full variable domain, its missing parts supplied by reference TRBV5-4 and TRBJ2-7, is ETGVTQSPTHLIKTRGQQVTLRCSSQSGHNTVSWYQQALGQGPQFIFQYYREEENGRGNFPPRFSGLQFPNYSSELNVNALELDDSALYLCASSLGLAGDEQYFGPGTRLTVT.

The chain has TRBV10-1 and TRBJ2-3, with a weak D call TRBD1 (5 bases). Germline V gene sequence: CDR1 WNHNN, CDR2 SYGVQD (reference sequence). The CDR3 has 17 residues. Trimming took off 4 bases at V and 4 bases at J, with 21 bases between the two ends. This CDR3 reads CASSVRTDPRGADTQYF. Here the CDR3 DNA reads TGCGCCAGCAGTGTAAGAACGGACCCAAGGGGCGCAGATACGCAGTATTTT.

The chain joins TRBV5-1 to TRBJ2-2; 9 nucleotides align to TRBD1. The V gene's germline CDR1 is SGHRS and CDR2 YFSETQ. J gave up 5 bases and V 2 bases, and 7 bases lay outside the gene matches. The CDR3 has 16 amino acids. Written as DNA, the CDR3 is TGCGCCAGCAGCTTCACAGGGGGCCCAGGTACCGGGGAGCTGTTTTTT. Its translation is CASSFTGGPGTGELFF.

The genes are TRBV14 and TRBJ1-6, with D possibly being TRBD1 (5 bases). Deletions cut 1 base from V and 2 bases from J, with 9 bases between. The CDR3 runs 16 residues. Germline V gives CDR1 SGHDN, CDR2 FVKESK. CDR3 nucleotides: TGTGCCAGCAGCCAAGGGGGGAGGGCCTATAATTCACCCCTCCACTTT. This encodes CASSQGGRAYNSPLHF.

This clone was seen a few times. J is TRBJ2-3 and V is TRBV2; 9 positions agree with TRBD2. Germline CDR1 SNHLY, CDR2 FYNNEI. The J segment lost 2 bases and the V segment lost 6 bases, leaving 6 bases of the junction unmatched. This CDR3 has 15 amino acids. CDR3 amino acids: CASSATSGYTDTQYF. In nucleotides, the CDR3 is TGTGCCAGCAGCGCGACTAGCGGCTACACAGATACGCAGTATTTT.

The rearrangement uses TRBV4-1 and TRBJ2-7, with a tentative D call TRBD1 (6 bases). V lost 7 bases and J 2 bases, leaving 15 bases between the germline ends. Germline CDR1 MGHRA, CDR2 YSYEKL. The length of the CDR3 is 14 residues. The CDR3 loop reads CASTQGTGTYEQYF. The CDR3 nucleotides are TGCGCCAGCACCCAGGGAACAGGGACCTACGAGCAGTACTTC.

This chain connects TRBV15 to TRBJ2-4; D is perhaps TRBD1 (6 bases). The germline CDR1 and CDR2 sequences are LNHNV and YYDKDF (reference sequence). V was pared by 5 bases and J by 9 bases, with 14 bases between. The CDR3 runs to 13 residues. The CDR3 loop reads CATSYREMSIQYF. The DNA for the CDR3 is TGTGCCACCAGCTACAGGGAGATGAGCATTCAGTACTTC.

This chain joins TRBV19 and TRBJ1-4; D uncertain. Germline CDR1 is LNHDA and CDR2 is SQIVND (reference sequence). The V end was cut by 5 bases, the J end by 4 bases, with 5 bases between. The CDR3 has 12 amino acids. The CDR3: CASSGLNEKLFF. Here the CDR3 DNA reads TGTGCCAGTAGTGGACTTAATGAAAAACTGTTTTTT. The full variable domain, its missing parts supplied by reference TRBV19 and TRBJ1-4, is DGGITQSPKYLFRKEGQNVTLSCEQNLNHDAMYWYRQDPGQGLRLIYYSQIVNDFQKGDIAEGYSVSREKKESFPLTVTSAQKNPTAFYLCASSGLNEKLFFGSGTQLSVL.

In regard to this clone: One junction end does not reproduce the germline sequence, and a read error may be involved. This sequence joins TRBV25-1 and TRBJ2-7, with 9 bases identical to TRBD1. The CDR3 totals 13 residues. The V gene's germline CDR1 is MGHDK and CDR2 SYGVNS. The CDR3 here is CASRGTGTYEQYF. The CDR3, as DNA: TGTGCGAGCAGGGGGACAGGGACCTACGAGCAGTACTTC.

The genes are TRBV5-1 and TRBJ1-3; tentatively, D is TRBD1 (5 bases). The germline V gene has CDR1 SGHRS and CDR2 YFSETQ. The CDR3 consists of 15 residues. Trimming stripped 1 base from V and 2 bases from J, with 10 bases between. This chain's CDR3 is CASSLTSGAGNTIYF. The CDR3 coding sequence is TGCGCCAGCAGCTTGACTTCGGGGGCTGGAAACACCATATATTTT.

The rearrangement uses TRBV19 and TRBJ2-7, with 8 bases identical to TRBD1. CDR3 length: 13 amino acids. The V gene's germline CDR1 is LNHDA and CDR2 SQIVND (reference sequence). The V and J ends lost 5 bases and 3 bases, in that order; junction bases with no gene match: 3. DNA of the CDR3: TGTGCCAGTAGTCTCGGACAGGGCTACGAGCAGTACTTC. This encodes CASSLGQGYEQYF.

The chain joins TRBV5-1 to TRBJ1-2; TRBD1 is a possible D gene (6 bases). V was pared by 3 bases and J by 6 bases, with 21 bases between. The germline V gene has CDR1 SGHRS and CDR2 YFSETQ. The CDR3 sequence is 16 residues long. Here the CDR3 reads CASSSTSRGGPDGYTF. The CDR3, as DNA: TGCGCCAGCAGCTCGACCTCCCGCGGGGGGCCAGATGGCTACACCTTC. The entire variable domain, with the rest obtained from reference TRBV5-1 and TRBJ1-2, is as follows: KAGVTQTPRYLIKTRGQQVTLSCSPISGHRSVSWYQQTPGQGLQFLFEYFSETQRNKGNFPGRFSGRQFSNSRSEMNVSTLELGDSALYLCASSSTSRGGPDGYTFGSGTRLTVV.

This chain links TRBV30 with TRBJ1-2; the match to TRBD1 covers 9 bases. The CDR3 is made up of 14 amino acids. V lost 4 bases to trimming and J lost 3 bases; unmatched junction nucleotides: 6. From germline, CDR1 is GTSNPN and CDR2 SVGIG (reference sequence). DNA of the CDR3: TGTGCCTGGATTGCACAGGGGGCTGACTATGGCTACACCTTC. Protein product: CAWIAQGADYGYTF.

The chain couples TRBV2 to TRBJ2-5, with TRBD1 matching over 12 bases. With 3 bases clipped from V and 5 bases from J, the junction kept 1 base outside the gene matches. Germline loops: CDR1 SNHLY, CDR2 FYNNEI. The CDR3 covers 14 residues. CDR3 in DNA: TGTGCCAGCAGTGACGGGACAGGGGGCGAGACCCAGTACTTC. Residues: CASSDGTGGETQYF.

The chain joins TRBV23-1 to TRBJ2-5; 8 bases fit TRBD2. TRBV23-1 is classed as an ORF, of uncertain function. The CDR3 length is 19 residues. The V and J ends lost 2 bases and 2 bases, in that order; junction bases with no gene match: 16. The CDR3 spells CASSQEVTSAQVQQETQYF. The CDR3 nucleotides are TGCGCCAGCAGTCAAGAGGTGACTAGCGCCCAAGTACAACAAGAGACCCAGTACTTC.

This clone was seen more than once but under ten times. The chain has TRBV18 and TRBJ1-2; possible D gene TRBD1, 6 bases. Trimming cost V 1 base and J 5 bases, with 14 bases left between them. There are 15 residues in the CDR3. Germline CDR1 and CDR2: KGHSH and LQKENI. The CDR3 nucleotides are TGTGCCAGCTCACCACTCTCTCGCCAGGGGTATGGCTACACCTTC. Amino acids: CASSPLSRQGYGYTF.

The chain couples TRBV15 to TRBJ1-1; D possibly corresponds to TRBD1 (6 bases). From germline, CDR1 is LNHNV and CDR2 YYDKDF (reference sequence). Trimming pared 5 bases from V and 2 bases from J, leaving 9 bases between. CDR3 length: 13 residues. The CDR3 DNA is TGTGCCACCAGCGAGGGGGACAACACTGAAGCTTTCTTT. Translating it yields CATSEGDNTEAFF.

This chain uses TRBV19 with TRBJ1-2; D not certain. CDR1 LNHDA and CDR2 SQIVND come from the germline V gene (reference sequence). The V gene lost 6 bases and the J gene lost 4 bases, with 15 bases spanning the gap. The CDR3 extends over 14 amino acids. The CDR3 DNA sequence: TGTGCCAGTAGCCTAGACCAGCGTTCCTATGGCTACACCTTC. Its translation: CASSLDQRSYGYTF.

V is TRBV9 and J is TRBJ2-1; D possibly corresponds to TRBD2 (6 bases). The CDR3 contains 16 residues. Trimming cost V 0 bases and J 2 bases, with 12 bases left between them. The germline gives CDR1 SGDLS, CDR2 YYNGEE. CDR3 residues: CASSVEPGVTYNEQFF. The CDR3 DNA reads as TGTGCCAGCAGCGTAGAACCGGGGGTCACCTACAATGAGCAGTTCTTC.

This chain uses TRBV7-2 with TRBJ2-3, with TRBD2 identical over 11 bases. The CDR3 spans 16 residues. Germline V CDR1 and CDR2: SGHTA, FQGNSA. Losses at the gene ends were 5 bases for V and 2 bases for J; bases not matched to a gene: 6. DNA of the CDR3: TGTGCCAGCAGCGCCCCGGGACTAGCGGCCACAGATACGCAGTATTTT. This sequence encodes CASSAPGLAATDTQYF.

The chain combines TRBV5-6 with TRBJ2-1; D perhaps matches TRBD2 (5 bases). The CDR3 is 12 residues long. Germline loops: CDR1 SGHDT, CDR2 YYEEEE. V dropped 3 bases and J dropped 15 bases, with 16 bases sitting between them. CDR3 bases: TGTGCCAGCAGCTCCCGAGGGCTGTGGTGGTTCTTC. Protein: CASSSRGLWWFF.

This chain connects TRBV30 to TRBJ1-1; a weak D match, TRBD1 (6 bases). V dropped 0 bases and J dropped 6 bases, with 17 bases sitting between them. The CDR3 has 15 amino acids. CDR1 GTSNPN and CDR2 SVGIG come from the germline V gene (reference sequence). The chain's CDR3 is CAWSVLGGAFAEAFF. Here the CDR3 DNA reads TGTGCCTGGAGTGTCCTAGGGGGGGCCTTCGCTGAAGCTTTCTTT.

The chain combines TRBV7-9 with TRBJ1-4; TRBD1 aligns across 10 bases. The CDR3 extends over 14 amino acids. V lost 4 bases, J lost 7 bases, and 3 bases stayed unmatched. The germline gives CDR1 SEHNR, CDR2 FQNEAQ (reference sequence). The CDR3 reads CASSSDRGREKLFF. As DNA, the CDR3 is TGTGCCAGCAGCTCCGACAGGGGGCGTGAAAAACTGTTTTTT. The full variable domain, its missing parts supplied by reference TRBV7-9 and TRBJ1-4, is DTGVSQNPRHKITKRGQNVTFRCDPISEHNRLYWYRQTLGQGPEFLTYFQNEAQLEKSRLLSDRFSAERPKGSFSTLEIQRTEQGDSAMYLCASSSDRGREKLFFGSGTQLSVL.

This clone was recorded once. The CDR3 reads CASSPRGFGNTIYF. Here the CDR3 DNA reads TGTGCCAGCAGTCCCAGGGGGTTCGGAAACACCATATATTTT. J is TRBJ1-3 and V is TRBV6-1, with 7 bases lining up with TRBD1. Germline V gene data show CDR1 as MNHNS and CDR2 as SASEGT. The CDR3 has 14 amino acids. Trimming took 5 bases from V and 4 from J; bases not matched to a gene: 5.